The 21 T cell receptor beta chains below come from one sample, sequenced in a study of technical replicates of blood from a handful of donors. Generated by immunoSEQ multiplex PCR, the TCRdb table keeps only in-frame clones and is missing some. The top ten hold approximately 4.4% of the sample, which has about 73,000 clones, more than 90% seen once. The source material was PBMCs. Source of these receptors: a human donor in good health. Some clones in this sample may be carry-over from other donors' samples.

This clone was recorded a few times. The chain is built from TRBV7-8 and TRBJ2-1; D perhaps matches TRBD2 (6 bases). This CDR3 is 15 amino acids long. The germline CDR1 and CDR2 sequences are SGHVS and FQNEAQ. V was pared by 5 bases and J by 7 bases, with 18 bases between. The CDR3 sequence: CASSPAGLTRNEQFF. The CDR3 DNA reads as TGTGCCAGCAGCCCCGCTGGACTAACACGGAATGAGCAGTTCTTC.

The rearrangement links TRBV5-1 to TRBJ2-2, with 8 bases that match TRBD2. J was trimmed by 5 bases and V by 2 bases; bases with no gene match: 14. The CDR3 spans 18 residues. Germline loops: CDR1 SGHRS, CDR2 YFSETQ. CDR3 amino acids: CASSFQGPSSGSTGELFF. The CDR3 bases are TGCGCCAGCAGCTTCCAGGGCCCGTCGAGCGGGAGTACCGGGGAGCTGTTTTTT.

This chain links TRBV30 with TRBJ1-4, with a possible D match to TRBD1 (6 bases). The CDR3 has 13 residues. CDR1 and CDR2 from the germline V gene are GTSNPN and SVGIG (reference sequence). The ends were cut back, 8 bases at V and 0 bases at J, with 10 bases in the middle. CDR3 in amino acids: CARTGTTNEKLFF. CDR3 DNA: TGTGCCAGAACAGGGACAACTAATGAAAAACTGTTTTTT.

This clone was counted only a few times. The chain carries TRBV30 and TRBJ2-5, with a possible D match to TRBD1 (6 bases). CDR1 and CDR2 from the germline V gene are GTSNPN and SVGIG (reference sequence). V lost 1 base and J 5 bases, leaving 11 bases between the germline ends. CDR3 size: 13 residues. CDR3 in amino acids: CAWSGQAHETQYF. CDR3 DNA: TGTGCCTGGAGTGGACAGGCTCATGAGACCCAGTACTTC.

The J gene is TRBJ2-7, the V gene TRBV7-6; TRBD2 matches 8 bases. The germline CDR1 and CDR2 sequences are SGHVS and FNYEAQ. The CDR3 is 16 residues long. V shed 1 base and J 5 bases; nucleotides not matched to a gene: 10. CDR3 bases: TGTGCCAGCAGCTTAGAGAGCGGGAGCAATACCCACGAGCAGTACTTC. Translation: CASSLESGSNTHEQYF.

The chain combines TRBV29-1 with TRBJ2-5; TRBD2 matches at 7 bases. Trimming removed 4 bases from V and 5 bases from J; junction bases left unmatched: 10. The CDR3 is made up of 14 amino acids. Germline V gene lookup returns CDR1 SQVTM and CDR2 ANQGSEA. In nucleotides, the CDR3 is TGCAGCGTTGGACTAGCCCCTATAGGGGAGACCCAGTACTTC. Translated, it gives CSVGLAPIGETQYF.

V gene TRBV15 combines with J gene TRBJ2-7, with TRBD2 matching over 8 bases. Germline CDR1 reads LNHNV; CDR2 reads YYDKDF (reference sequence). The CDR3 consists of 15 residues. V shed 2 bases and J 3 bases; nucleotides not matched to a gene: 6. The CDR3 DNA sequence: TGTGCCACCAGCAGACAAGCGGGAGTCCACTACGAGCAGTACTTC. It translates to CATSRQAGVHYEQYF. The full variable domain, with the rest looked up from reference TRBV15 and TRBJ2-7, is DAMVIQNPRYQVTQFGKPVTLSCSQTLNHNVMYWYQQKSSQAPKLLFHYYDKDFNNEADTPDNFQSRRPNTSFCFLDIRSPGLGDTAMYLCATSRQAGVHYEQYFGPGTRLTVT.

DNA for the CDR3: TGCGCCAGCAGCCAATCACTAGCGGGATACGAGCAGTACTTC. The encoded protein is CASSQSLAGYEQYF. V is TRBV4-3 and J is TRBJ2-7, with 10 bases that match TRBD2. After removal of 2 bases from V and 4 bases from J, the junction contained 2 bases not matched to a gene. Germline assignment: CDR1 LGHNA and CDR2 YSLEER. CDR3 size: 14 residues.

This clone showed up just a few times. V is TRBV5-1 and J is TRBJ2-3; 10 bases line up with TRBD1. The CDR3 runs to 13 residues. Germline lookup yields CDR1 SGHRS and CDR2 YFSETQ. Losses at the gene ends were 4 bases for V and 8 bases for J; bases not matched to a gene: 4. For the CDR3, the DNA is TGCGCCAGCAGCATGGGGGACAGGGGTACGCAGTATTTT. It codes for CASSMGDRGTQYF.

The CDR3 sequence is CASSPARGGTEAFF. CDR3 nucleotides: TGCGCCAGCAGCCCAGCACGGGGGGGGACTGAAGCTTTCTTT. The chain couples TRBV5-1 to TRBJ1-1, with D possibly matching TRBD1 (5 bases). Per the germline V gene, CDR1 is SGHRS and CDR2 is YFSETQ. The CDR3 totals 14 residues. Trimming pared 4 bases from V and 5 bases from J, leaving 15 bases between.

The chain couples TRBV7-9 to TRBJ2-3, with D possibly matching TRBD1 (6 bases). CDR3 length: 16 amino acids. V lost 2 bases to trimming and J lost 0 bases, with 12 bases between them. CDR1 is SEHNR and CDR2 is FQNEAQ in the germline V gene (reference sequence). CDR3 nucleotides: TGTGCCAGCAGCTTACAGGGGCCGACTAGCACAGATACGCAGTATTTT. Translated, it gives CASSLQGPTSTDTQYF.

The chain uses TRBV5-6 and TRBJ2-5, with 11 bases aligning to TRBD1. V trimming: 0 bases; J trimming: 4 bases; junction bases outside the gene matches: 2. CDR1 is SGHDT and CDR2 is YYEEEE in the germline V gene. The CDR3 length is 15 residues. CDR3 region: CASSLAGTGGETQYF. CDR3 DNA: TGTGCCAGCAGCTTGGCCGGGACAGGGGGAGAGACCCAGTACTTC. The entire variable domain, with the rest obtained from reference TRBV5-6 and TRBJ2-5, is as follows: DAGVTQSPTHLIKTRGQQVTLRCSPKSGHDTVSWYQQALGQGPQFIFQYYEEEERQRGNFPDRFSGHQFPNYSSELNVNALLLGDSALYLCASSLAGTGGETQYFGPGTRLLVL.

V and J are TRBV5-1 and TRBJ2-7; 9 positions match TRBD1. J lost 3 bases, V lost 2 bases, and 3 bases had no gene match. Germline V gene sequence: CDR1 SGHRS, CDR2 YFSETQ. The length of the CDR3 is 14 residues. DNA for the CDR3: TGCGCCAGCAGCTTCCTGGACAGGGGCTACGAGCAGTACTTC. Residues: CASSFLDRGYEQYF.

The chain is built from TRBV6-5 and TRBJ1-1; 7 nucleotides agree with TRBD1. The CDR3 runs 14 residues. Germline CDR1 and CDR2: MNHEY and SVGAGI. Losses at the gene ends were 6 bases for V and 1 base for J; bases not matched to a gene: 5. The CDR3 loop is CASRKRDRNTEAFF. The CDR3 DNA reads TGTGCCAGCAGGAAGAGGGACAGGAACACTGAAGCTTTCTTT.

The chain employs TRBV4-1 and TRBJ2-1, with 10 bases that match TRBD2. The CDR3 loop spans 16 amino acids. V shed 3 bases and J 7 bases; nucleotides not matched to a gene: 9. The germline CDR1 and CDR2 sequences are MGHRA and YSYEKL. This chain's CDR3 is CASSQDYSGGFNEQFF. The CDR3 region has the DNA TGCGCCAGCAGCCAGGACTATAGCGGGGGGTTTAATGAGCAGTTCTTC.

This clone was observed a handful of times. This chain links TRBV29-1 with TRBJ1-1; perhaps TRBD1 as D (5 bases). Germline V gene data show CDR1 as SQVTM and CDR2 as ANQGSEA. The CDR3 extends over 13 amino acids. V was shortened by 5 bases and J by 1 base, with 11 bases between the two germline ends. As DNA, the CDR3 is TGCAGCGTTCGTGAGACAGCGAACACTGAAGCTTTCTTT. As protein: CSVRETANTEAFF.

V usage is TRBV27 and J usage is TRBJ2-7, with TRBD1 matching over 9 bases. This CDR3 region has 15 residues. V gave up 6 bases and J gave up 0 bases; unmatched junction bases: 6. Per the germline V gene, CDR1 is MNHEY and CDR2 is SMNVEV (reference sequence). CDR3 region: CASSHSGQGSYEQYF. The CDR3 DNA reads as TGTGCCAGCAGCCATTCGGGACAGGGCTCCTACGAGCAGTACTTC.

The chain has TRBV4-1 and TRBJ2-7, with 7 positions matching TRBD1. Germline V lookup: CDR1 MGHRA, CDR2 YSYEKL. CDR3 size: 15 residues. The V segment lost 0 bases and the J segment 3 bases; nucleotides outside the gene matches: 5. The CDR3 DNA follows: TGCGCCAGCAGCCAAGATTACGGGACAGACTACGAGCAGTACTTC. Its protein is CASSQDYGTDYEQYF.

The J gene is TRBJ1-6, the V gene TRBV18; D remains unclear. CDR3 length equals 15 residues. Trimming left V 0 bases short and J 6 bases short, with 9 bases between. Germline-derived CDR1 and CDR2 are KGHSH and LQKENI. This CDR3 reads CASSPPAAVNSPLHF. In DNA, the CDR3 is TGTGCCAGCTCACCACCGGCGGCTGTTAATTCACCCCTCCACTTT.

The chain recombines TRBV18 with TRBJ1-2; 10 nucleotides align to TRBD1. CDR3 length equals 14 residues. CDR1 is KGHSH, CDR2 LQKENI, per germline. V lost 5 bases and J lost 7; bases outside the gene matches: 7. The CDR3, as DNA: TGTGCCAGCTCAGAAGAGGACAGGGGGTTTGGCTACACCTTC. It is translated as CASSEEDRGFGYTF.

This rearrangement joins TRBV5-4 to TRBJ1-6; D may be TRBD1 (5 bases). Trimming left V 4 bases short and J 8 bases short, with 13 bases between. This CDR3 is built from 14 residues. Germline lookup yields CDR1 SGHNT and CDR2 YYREEE (reference sequence). The CDR3 region has the DNA TGTGCCAGCAGCGCCAGGGTTGGGGATTCACCCCTCCACTTT. Encoded protein: CASSARVGDSPLHF.